The 13 T cell receptor beta chains below were found in one sample sequenced in a study of T cell responses to AZD1222 COVID-19 vaccine (dated by TCRdb to 2020 to 2022). To prepare the library, the immunoSEQ multiplex PCR assay was applied. TCRdb mirrors the immuneACCESS table, restricted to in-frame sequences. Some clones are absent from its copies; in checked studies, under half trace to an unresolved V gene, and the reason for the others is unknown. This sample is represented by 100,000 to 150,000 clones; over 75% of them were singletons. The ten largest clones represent 9% to 9.5% of the sample. In the paper's terms, the time point label means: baseline before first vaccination. The sample consisted of peripheral blood, taken on day 0 of AZD1222 vaccination. The receptors shown here come from an adult in good health.

The V gene is TRBV4-1, the J gene TRBJ2-3; D unresolved. V was pared by 0 bases and J by 6 bases, with 10 bases between. Germline V gene sequence: CDR1 MGHRA, CDR2 YSYEKL. This CDR3 has 14 amino acids. CDR3 DNA sequence: TGCGCCAGCAGCCAAGACTCTGGGTCGGATACGCAGTATTTT. It is translated as CASSQDSGSDTQYF.

This clone appeared once. The chain is built from TRBV7-9 and TRBJ2-1; no reliable D call. Trimming removed 1 base at V and 7 bases at J, with 14 bases between. Germline loops: CDR1 SEHNR, CDR2 FQNEAQ (reference sequence). CDR3 length equals 15 residues. CDR3 sequence: CASSLGLTIPNEQFF. CDR3 nucleotide sequence: TGTGCCAGCAGCTTAGGCCTCACGATACCGAATGAGCAGTTCTTC.

V and J are TRBV6-5 and TRBJ1-2; 7 nucleotides agree with TRBD1. This CDR3 region has 16 residues. The germline gives CDR1 MNHEY, CDR2 SVGAGI. Germline trimming cut 0 bases from V and 0 bases from J; bases unmatched to any gene: 4. The CDR3 DNA is TGTGCCAGCAGTTACTCACCAGGGGGGACTAACTATGGCTACACCTTC. Protein sequence: CASSYSPGGTNYGYTF.

This clone was seen a single time. The chain links TRBV7-3 to TRBJ1-6; TRBD1 might be the D (5 bases). Per the germline V gene, CDR1 is SGHTA and CDR2 is FQGTGA. The V gene lost 5 bases and the J gene lost 7 bases, with 15 bases spanning the gap. The CDR3 extends over 15 amino acids. CDR3 DNA: TGTGCCAGCAGCCCCGGGACGGCACAAAATTCACCCCTCCACTTT. Translated, it gives CASSPGTAQNSPLHF.

The CDR3 loop is CASSDRGEETQYF. The CDR3 nucleotides are TGTGCCAGCAGTGACAGGGGAGAAGAGACCCAGTACTTC. The chain carries TRBV6-1 and TRBJ2-5; TRBD1 might be the D (6 bases). Germline CDR1 and CDR2: MNHNS and SASEGT. V dropped 3 bases and J dropped 3 bases, with 8 bases sitting between them. CDR3 length: 13 amino acids.

This clone was detected only a few times. This chain connects TRBV5-5 to TRBJ1-6; 7 bases are shared with TRBD1. The CDR3 contains 16 residues. J gave up 5 bases and V 5 bases, and 10 bases lay outside the gene matches. Germline lookup yields CDR1 SGHKS and CDR2 YYEKEE (reference sequence). The CDR3 reads CASSRIAGTDNSPLHF. The CDR3 DNA sequence: TGTGCCAGCAGTCGCATCGCCGGGACAGATAATTCACCCCTCCACTTT.

The chain links TRBV27 to TRBJ1-6; no definite D call. From germline, CDR1 is MNHEY and CDR2 SMNVEV (reference sequence). The CDR3 runs to 13 residues. Deletions cut 3 bases from V and 7 bases from J, with 7 bases between. CDR3 DNA sequence: TGTGCCAGCAGTTTTGCAGTCAATTCACCCCTCCACTTT. This codes for CASSFAVNSPLHF.

The rearrangement links TRBV27 to TRBJ1-6; D is possibly TRBD1 (5 bases). The germline V and J ends were trimmed by 10 bases and 6 bases, with 16 bases remaining between them. This CDR3 region has 14 residues. Germline V gene sequence: CDR1 MNHEY, CDR2 SMNVEV (reference sequence). CDR3 DNA sequence: TGTGCCACCCGGGGGGGAATAGGTAATTCACCCCTCCACTTT. Encoded protein: CATRGGIGNSPLHF.

On this clone itself: This sample also contains other DNA sequences that code for the same CDR3. The rearrangement links TRBV19 to TRBJ1-2; 11 nucleotides align to TRBD1. After removal of 7 bases from V and 8 bases from J, the junction contained 6 bases not matched to a gene. This CDR3 spans 13 amino acids. The germline V gene encodes CDR1 LNHDA and CDR2 SQIVND (reference sequence). CDR3 residues: CASIRDRGDGYTF. CDR3 sequence (DNA): TGTGCCAGTATTCGGGACAGGGGGGACGGCTACACCTTC.

J is TRBJ2-7 and V is TRBV30; D may be TRBD1 or TRBD2 (5 bases each). This CDR3 spans 14 amino acids. Germline V gives CDR1 GTSNPN, CDR2 SVGIG (reference sequence). V lost 5 bases and J 3 bases, leaving 17 bases between the germline ends. CDR3 protein: CAWGGSKDRYEQYF. CDR3 nucleotide sequence: TGTGCCTGGGGGGGTTCTAAGGACCGCTACGAGCAGTACTTC.

The CDR3 region is CAIRAETGELFF. CDR3 nucleotides: TGTGCCATACGGGCGGAAACCGGGGAGCTGTTTTTT. The chain is built from TRBV6-5 and TRBJ2-2; D not resolved. This CDR3 has 12 amino acids. Trimming removed 10 bases from V and 5 bases from J, with 11 bases in between. From germline, CDR1 is MNHEY and CDR2 SVGAGI.

V is TRBV9 and J is TRBJ2-1, with TRBD2 matching over 9 bases. Germline CDR1 reads SGDLS; CDR2 reads YYNGEE. This CDR3 contains 16 residues. Unmatched junction bases numbered 9, after V lost 0 bases and J lost 8 bases. The CDR3 reads CASSVGVAGELDEQFF. CDR3 bases: TGTGCCAGCAGCGTAGGGGTAGCGGGGGAATTGGATGAGCAGTTCTTC.

There are a few counts of this clone. The chain uses TRBV28 and TRBJ2-1; 8 bases are a match to TRBD2. V lost 2 bases and J lost 5; bases outside the gene matches: 2. The length of the CDR3 is 14 residues. Germline CDR1 is MDHEN and CDR2 is SYDVKM. DNA of the CDR3: TGTGCCAGCAGTTTAGCGGGGGGTAACAATGAGCAGTTCTTC. It yields the protein CASSLAGGNNEQFF.